This entry describes one T cell receptor (beta chain). Its cognate antigen is unknown. This specimen comes from a study of cytomegalovirus exposure and HLA in healthy donors. Study findings and constraints: Later work showed greater clonal expansion in HLA-associated TCR beta chains than in equally common others. By HLA locus, TCR association rates varied in a later analysis, with DRB1 showing the most and HLA-C the fewest.

V shed 7 bases and J 8 bases; nucleotides not matched to a gene: 7. This CDR3 is built from 11 residues. From germline, CDR1 is SQVTM and CDR2 ANQGSEA. Primers for the PCR totalled 60 Vbeta and 13 Jbeta. The assay was immunoSEQ multiplex PCR, and TCRdb's table has in-frame clones only and misses some. The sample includes 150,000 to 200,000 clones, 80% seen only once; the top ten take around 7.2%. J is TRBJ1-2 and V is TRBV29-1; 7 nucleotides agree with TRBD1. The TCR was taken from a man aged 30 to 45 in good health and CMV-seropositive. Sequencing was performed on PBMCs. CDR3 region: CSATGAWGYTF. The CDR3 DNA sequence: TGCAGCGCAACAGGGGCGTGGGGCTACACCTTC.